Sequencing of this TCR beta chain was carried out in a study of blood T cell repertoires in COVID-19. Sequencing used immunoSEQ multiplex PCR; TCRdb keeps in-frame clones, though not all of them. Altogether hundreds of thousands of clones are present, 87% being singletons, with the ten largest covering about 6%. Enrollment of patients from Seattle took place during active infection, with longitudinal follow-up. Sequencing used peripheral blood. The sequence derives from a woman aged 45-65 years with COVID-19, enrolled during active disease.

The CDR3 sequence is CSVEDRGEVAGATDTQYF. Here the CDR3 DNA reads TGCAGCGTTGAAGACCGAGGGGAAGTGGCAGGGGCCACAGATACGCAGTATTTT. The chain employs TRBV29-1 and TRBJ2-3; perhaps TRBD1 as D (6 bases). V lost 0 bases, J lost 2 bases, and 21 bases lay in between. The germline gives CDR1 SQVTM, CDR2 ANQGSEA. The CDR3 has 18 residues.